What follows is one TCR beta chain and its context. Its target is not known. The data were taken from a study of graft-versus-host responses after intestinal transplantation. The assay was immunoSEQ multiplex PCR, and TCRdb's table has in-frame clones only and misses some. This sample has over 85,000 clones; just under 95% occur once, and the top ten carry around 0.49%. General study results and limits: Allografts from individuals with graft-donor T cell macrochimerism displayed high graft-versus-host to host-versus-graft clonal ratios.

Unmatched junction bases numbered 10, after V lost 1 base and J lost 8 bases. This CDR3 region has 16 residues. Germline loops: CDR1 LGHNA, CDR2 YSLEER. The sequencing here drew on unstimulated CD8+ T cells sorted from spleen or lymph node cells, taken before intestinal transplant. The receptor comes from a human donor who received an intestinal transplant. The chain joins TRBV4-3 to TRBJ2-3; the match to TRBD2 covers 9 bases. The CDR3 reads CASSQAPGLASFTQYF. In DNA form, the CDR3 reads TGCGCCAGCAGCCAAGCCCCGGGACTAGCAAGTTTTACGCAGTATTTT.